Given below is one T cell receptor beta chain in context. Trimming took 3 bases from V and 1 from J, leaving 13 bases between them. The germline gives CDR1 MNHEY, CDR2 SMNVEV (reference sequence). There are 15 residues in the CDR3. This sample stems from a study of blood T cell repertoires in COVID-19. Whole-study context: COVID-19 samples collected from the United States, Italy and Spain covered acute and convalescent phases. Sample material is recorded as cDNA or gDNA derived from T cells, B-cell-depleted T cells, or PBMCs.

Authors' analysis steps: From reference gene primer amplification, estimates of nucleated cell counts were derived. Measured with immunoSEQ multiplex PCR; TCRdb has only the in-frame clones, and not every one. V, J and clone size derive from that table, while D and trimming were established from the DNA sequence. The repertoire has more than 25,000 clones, more than 80% of them found once; the top ten carry roughly 46%. The chain uses TRBV27 and TRBJ2-7; D may be TRBD2 (7 bases). This clonotype was obtained from a woman aged 80 or over with acute or convalescent COVID-19. Input material: peripheral blood. DNA of the CDR3: TGTGCCAGCAGTTTTGGGGGGGCTGTGTCCTACGAGCAGTACTTC. Translating it yields CASSFGGAVSYEQYF.